The 27 T cell receptor beta chains given below trace back to one sample, sequenced in a study of blood T cell repertoires in COVID-19. Method: immunoSEQ multiplex PCR; TCRdb's copy keeps in-frame clones and lacks some. Here the sample spans about 74,000 clones, about 91% being singletons. The sample was peripheral blood. Every receptor here comes from an elderly woman with active or convalescent COVID-19.

This chain links TRBV9 with TRBJ1-1, with a possible D match to TRBD1 (6 bases). The CDR3 consists of 17 residues. V lost 0 bases and J 2 bases, leaving 17 bases between the germline ends. From germline, CDR1 is SGDLS and CDR2 YYNGEE. The CDR3 reads CASSVGGTRGRNTEAFF. For the CDR3, the DNA is TGTGCCAGCAGCGTAGGTGGGACAAGAGGAAGAAACACTGAAGCTTTCTTT.

DNA for the CDR3: TGTGCCAGTAAACGACAGGGAACCTACGAGCAGTACTTC. This translates into CASKRQGTYEQYF. The chain uses TRBV19 and TRBJ2-7, with TRBD1 identical over 7 bases. Germline V gene data show CDR1 as LNHDA and CDR2 as SQIVND (reference sequence). The CDR3 has 13 residues. Trimming took 7 bases from V and 2 from J; bases not matched to a gene: 5.

J is TRBJ1-1 and V is TRBV5-1, with 10 bases lining up with TRBD1. Germline-derived CDR1 and CDR2 are SGHRS and YFSETQ. CDR3 length: 15 residues. The V gene end was trimmed by 4 bases and the J gene end by 0 bases; junction bases not matched to a gene: 3. Written as DNA, the CDR3 is TGCGCCAGCAGCCCGGGGACAGGGGTGAACACTGAAGCTTTCTTT. The encoded protein is CASSPGTGVNTEAFF.

The chain recombines TRBV2 with TRBJ2-2; D may be TRBD2 (5 bases). V was clipped by 7 bases and J by 4 bases, with 13 bases between them. The CDR3 is made up of 14 amino acids. Germline CDR1 and CDR2: SNHLY and FYNNEI. The chain's CDR3 is CASKFSAPTGELFF. CDR3 in DNA: TGTGCCAGCAAGTTTAGCGCGCCCACCGGGGAGCTGTTTTTT.

The chain recombines TRBV9 with TRBJ2-5, with 9 bases fitting TRBD1. With 4 bases clipped from V and 4 bases from J, the junction kept 14 bases outside the gene matches. Germline assignment: CDR1 SGDLS and CDR2 YYNGEE. The CDR3 has 17 residues. CDR3 sequence: CASSTGGGTGGLETQYF. As DNA, the CDR3 is TGTGCCAGCAGCACGGGAGGAGGAACAGGGGGCCTAGAGACCCAGTACTTC.

V is TRBV18 and J is TRBJ2-3; 11 bases are a match to TRBD1. CDR1 KGHSH and CDR2 LQKENI come from the germline V gene. With V trimmed by 5 bases and J by 4 bases, 8 bases remained unmatched. The CDR3 consists of 16 residues. The CDR3 is CASSWTGTGGPDTQYF. The DNA for the CDR3 is TGTGCCAGCTCATGGACCGGGACAGGGGGGCCAGATACGCAGTATTTT.

The chain combines TRBV7-9 with TRBJ2-5; TRBD2 matches at 13 bases. V lost 5 bases and J lost 2; bases outside the gene matches: 8. The germline gives CDR1 SEHNR, CDR2 FQNEAQ (reference sequence). The CDR3 is 17 residues long. The CDR3 here is CASSQSATSGGQETQYF. The DNA of the CDR3 is TGTGCCAGCAGCCAATCGGCGACTAGCGGGGGGCAAGAGACCCAGTACTTC. The full variable domain, rest sourced from reference TRBV7-9 and TRBJ2-5, is DTGVSQNPRHKITKRGQNVTFRCDPISEHNRLYWYRQTLGQGPEFLTYFQNEAQLEKSRLLSDRFSAERPKGSFSTLEIQRTEQGDSAMYLCASSQSATSGGQETQYFGPGTRLLVL.

The chain combines TRBV7-8 with TRBJ2-7; 7 bases are a match to TRBD1. In germline, CDR1 is SGHVS, CDR2 FQNEAQ. V shed 4 bases and J 4 bases; nucleotides not matched to a gene: 4. This CDR3 spans 13 amino acids. The CDR3 loop is CASSYTQGYEQYF. The DNA for the CDR3 is TGTGCCAGCAGCTATACACAGGGGTACGAGCAGTACTTC.

The chain recombines TRBV19 with TRBJ1-3, with D hard to call. The CDR3 is 15 amino acids. CDR1 LNHDA and CDR2 SQIVND come from the germline V gene (reference sequence). The germline V and J ends were trimmed by 0 bases and 0 bases, with 6 bases remaining between them. CDR3 nucleotide sequence: TGTGCCAGTAGTATAGACGGGAGCTCTGGAAACACCATATATTTT. Its protein is CASSIDGSSGNTIYF.

V is TRBV18 and J is TRBJ2-3; D might be TRBD2 (5 bases). This CDR3 has 17 amino acids. The germline gives CDR1 KGHSH, CDR2 LQKENI. The V end was cut by 1 base, the J end by 3 bases, with 17 bases between. The CDR3 is CASSPLNLAGRTDTQYF. In DNA, the CDR3 is TGTGCCAGCTCACCACTCAATCTAGCCGGTCGTACAGATACGCAGTATTTT.

V usage is TRBV10-1 and J usage is TRBJ1-2; tentative D call: TRBD1 (5 bases). CDR1 is WNHNN and CDR2 is SYGVQD in the germline V gene (reference sequence). The CDR3 runs to 13 residues. Trimming left V 4 bases short and J 4 bases short, with 10 bases between. The CDR3 region is CASSGYRSYGYTF. In DNA, the CDR3 is TGCGCCAGCAGTGGGTACAGGTCCTATGGCTACACCTTC.

The genes are TRBV3-1 (or the pseudogene TRBV3-2) and TRBJ1-5; a possible D gene is TRBD1 (5 bases). This CDR3 spans 16 amino acids. V was cut by 4 bases and J by 2 bases, with 15 bases left in between. Per germline, CDR1 LGHDT and CDR2 YNNKEL (reference sequence). CDR3 sequence: CASSPWGGGRNQPQHF. Written as DNA, the CDR3 is TGTGCCAGCAGCCCCTGGGGGGGTGGCCGCAATCAGCCCCAGCATTTT.

The chain carries TRBV18 and TRBJ1-5; 8 bases match TRBD1. The CDR3 extends over 14 amino acids. Germline trimming cut 5 bases from V and 2 bases from J; bases unmatched to any gene: 2. Germline CDR1 KGHSH, CDR2 LQKENI. The CDR3 DNA follows: TGTGCCAGCTCAGTACAGGGGGGCAATCAGCCCCAGCATTTT. It translates to CASSVQGGNQPQHF. The entire variable domain, with the rest obtained from reference TRBV18 and TRBJ1-5, is as follows: NAGVMQNPRHLVRRRGQEARLRCSPMKGHSHVYWYRQLPEEGLKFMVYLQKENIIDESGMPKERFSAEFPKEGPSILRIQQVVRGDSAAYFCASSVQGGNQPQHFGDGTRLSIL.

The rearrangement joins TRBV21-1 to TRBJ1-5; the DNA was not compared with TRBD1, the D call given in the table. TRBV21-1 is an annotated pseudogene. The CDR3 is made up of 20 amino acids. The CDR3 reads CASKIRDRGLSMDSNQPQHF. Here the CDR3 DNA reads TGTGCCAGCAAAATCCGGGACAGGGGGCTTTCTATGGATAGCAATCAGCCCCAGCATTTT.

V usage is TRBV7-8 and J usage is TRBJ2-5; TRBD2 aligns across 7 bases. This CDR3 contains 13 residues. Trimming at V came to 7 bases and at J to 5 bases, leaving 7 bases not matched to a gene. Looked up from germline, CDR1 is SGHVS and CDR2 is FQNEAQ. CDR3 DNA sequence: TGTGCCAGCACCCCTTGGGGAGGGGAGACCCAGTACTTC. Its protein product is CASTPWGGETQYF.

V usage is TRBV6-2 or TRBV6-3 and J usage is TRBJ2-7; 9 nucleotides align to TRBD1. V lost 5 bases to trimming and J lost 0 bases; unmatched junction nucleotides: 8. In germline, CDR1 is MNHEY, CDR2 SVGEGT. The CDR3 spans 16 residues. The CDR3 DNA reads TGTGCCAGCAGTCGGAGGACAGGGGAGAGCTCCTACGAGCAGTACTTC. The encoded protein is CASSRRTGESSYEQYF.

This sequence joins TRBV6-5 and TRBJ1-5; 7 positions match TRBD1. V trimming: 6 bases; J trimming: 7 bases; junction bases outside the gene matches: 6. This CDR3 region has 13 residues. Germline assignment: CDR1 MNHEY and CDR2 SVGAGI. The CDR3: CASSRQGGQPQHF. The CDR3 coding sequence is TGTGCCAGCAGCAGACAGGGCGGGCAGCCCCAGCATTTT.

V and J are TRBV7-8 and TRBJ2-5; TRBD2 might be the D (6 bases). V lost 8 bases to trimming and J lost 2 bases, with 15 bases between them. CDR3 length: 14 residues. Germline values: CDR1 SGHVS, CDR2 FQNEAQ. The CDR3 reads CASSGTGGQETQYF. CDR3 bases: TGTGCCAGCTCAGGGACCGGGGGACAAGAGACCCAGTACTTC.

The count of this clone is one. For the CDR3, the DNA is TGTGCCAGCAGCCCGTTAGGGACAGAGAACGAGCAGTACTTC. This encodes CASSPLGTENEQYF. V usage is TRBV3-1 (or the pseudogene TRBV3-2) and J usage is TRBJ2-7; 7 nucleotides agree with TRBD1. The germline gives CDR1 LGHDT, CDR2 YNNKEL (reference sequence). CDR3 length: 14 amino acids. With V trimmed by 4 bases and J by 5 bases, 8 bases remained unmatched.

This chain connects TRBV19 to TRBJ2-4; possible D gene TRBD2, 6 bases. This CDR3 has 17 residues. Germline V gene lookup returns CDR1 LNHDA and CDR2 SQIVND (reference sequence). V was trimmed by 1 base and J by 5 bases, leaving 18 bases between them. The CDR3 spells CASSIVGGGTRQNIQYF. DNA for the CDR3: TGTGCCAGTAGTATAGTCGGAGGAGGGACGAGGCAAAACATTCAGTACTTC.

V usage is TRBV7-2 and J usage is TRBJ2-1; 9 nucleotides align to TRBD2. The V gene's germline CDR1 is SGHTA and CDR2 FQGNSA. The CDR3 covers 16 residues. The junction had 11 bases not matched to a gene; V was cut back by 4 bases and J by 7 bases. The CDR3 nucleotides read TGTGCCAGCAGCTCAAGCCTACTAGCGGGTCTAAATGAGCAGTTCTTC. It encodes CASSSSLLAGLNEQFF.

The V gene is TRBV6-6, the J gene TRBJ1-1, with D possibly being TRBD1 (6 bases). Per the germline V gene, CDR1 is MNHNY and CDR2 is SVGAGI (reference sequence). The CDR3 loop spans 15 amino acids. V lost 4 bases and J 1 base, leaving 13 bases between the germline ends. CDR3 loop: CASSSIGTSNTEAFF. The CDR3 nucleotides are TGTGCCAGCAGTTCAATCGGGACATCGAACACTGAAGCTTTCTTT.

This clone was seen a single time. The rearrangement joins TRBV5-1 to TRBJ1-1; TRBD1 might be the D (6 bases). The CDR3 has 14 residues. The germline V gene encodes CDR1 SGHRS and CDR2 YFSETQ. Trimming left V 4 bases short and J 0 bases short, with 10 bases between. For the CDR3, the DNA is TGCGCCAGCAGCCAAGGGACAATGAACACTGAAGCTTTCTTT. Translation: CASSQGTMNTEAFF.

The CDR3 is CASSQGTEAFF. The CDR3 nucleotides read TGTGCCAGTAGTCAGGGCACTGAAGCTTTCTTT. V gene TRBV19 combines with J gene TRBJ1-1; D is perhaps TRBD1 (5 bases). V was clipped by 5 bases and J by 4 bases, with 5 bases between them. The CDR3 is 11 residues long. CDR1 and CDR2 (germline): LNHDA, SQIVND (reference sequence).

The J gene is TRBJ1-2, the V gene TRBV5-1; tentatively, D is TRBD1 (6 bases). Germline CDR1 is SGHRS and CDR2 is YFSETQ. Trimming left V 6 bases short and J 4 bases short, with 16 bases between. This CDR3 comprises 14 residues. The CDR3 loop is CASTRQGGGYGYTF. CDR3 DNA sequence: TGCGCCAGCACCCGCCAGGGAGGGGGCTATGGCTACACCTTC.

The chain's CDR3 is CASSHRAGDFNSPLHF. DNA for the CDR3: TGTGCCAGCAGCCACCGGGCAGGGGATTTCAATTCACCCCTCCACTTT. The chain links TRBV6-6 to TRBJ1-6; D might be TRBD1 (6 bases). Per the germline V gene, CDR1 is MNHNY and CDR2 is SVGAGI (reference sequence). The CDR3 has 16 amino acids. V was trimmed by 6 bases and J by 7 bases, leaving 19 bases between them.

This sequence joins TRBV12-3 or TRBV12-4 and TRBJ2-7; 8 bases agree with TRBD2. V was pared by 6 bases and J by 6 bases, with 7 bases of the junction left unmatched. CDR3 length: 13 amino acids. The CDR3 DNA follows: TGTGCCAGCAGAGGAGCGGGAGTAGGCGAGCAGTACTTC. Translated, it gives CASRGAGVGEQYF.